A selection of T cell receptor beta chains follows, all from one sample in a study of blood T cells in healthy people across ages. Each CDR3 protein gets one entry after TCRdb re-called the 5' RACE reads with MiXCR. The sample holds hundreds of thousands of distinct CDR3 sequences, roughly 60% seen once. Specimen: blood. These receptor sequences come from a man between 25 and 39 years old in good health. Each CDR3 is given with its conserved first and last residue. Each record gives: V gene, J gene, D gene, clone size, CDR3 DNA, CDR3 protein. D genes are given only for firm matches. Not every row has a clone size; where given, it reads once, few, many or a size class.

V: TRBV20-1
J: TRBJ2-5
D: TRBD2
size: NA
DNA: TGCAGTGCTCGATCTAGCGGGGAGTACCAAGAGACCCAGTACTTC
CDR3: CSARSSGEYQETQYF

V: TRBV27
J: TRBJ2-7
D: TRBD1
size: NA
DNA: TGTGCCAGCAGAGAGACAGGGGTACCCGAGCAGTACTTC
CDR3: CASRETGVPEQYF

V: TRBV11-2
J: TRBJ2-4
D: NA
size: NA
DNA: TGTGCCAGCAGCCCCGGAAGCTGGACAGGGCCGGGGGGAAAAAACATTCAGTACTTC
CDR3: CASSPGSWTGPGGKNIQYF

V: TRBV7-3
J: TRBJ2-5
D: TRBD1
size: few
DNA: TGTGCCAGCAGCCCCTCGGGACAGTCCCAAGAGACCCAGTACTTC
CDR3: CASSPSGQSQETQYF

V: TRBV6-5
J: TRBJ2-7
D: TRBD1
size: few
DNA: TGTGCCAGCAGGCCCCCGGGACAGGGGGGAGAACAGTACTTC
CDR3: CASRPPGQGGEQYF

V: TRBV29-1
J: TRBJ2-3
D: NA
size: NA
DNA: TGCAGCGTTGAAGATCCCAGGAGGAGCACAGATACGCAGTATTTT
CDR3: CSVEDPRRSTDTQYF

V: TRBV2
J: TRBJ2-7
D: TRBD1
size: NA
DNA: TGTGCCAGCAGTGGAGGGACAGTGGCTTACGAGCAGTACTTC
CDR3: CASSGGTVAYEQYF

V: TRBV20-1
J: TRBJ2-5
D: NA
size: NA
DNA: TGCAGTGCTAGTGTTGTTCGGGGCGAGACCCAGTACTTC
CDR3: CSASVVRGETQYF

V: TRBV4-2
J: TRBJ1-2
D: NA
size: NA
DNA: TGTGCCAGCAGCGGACAGAGCTATGGCTACACCTTC
CDR3: CASSGQSYGYTF

V: TRBV7-8
J: TRBJ2-1
D: NA
size: NA
DNA: TGTGCCAGCAGCAACCCACTTAGGGCCCGCCCCACTGAGCAGTTCTTC
CDR3: CASSNPLRARPTEQFF

V: TRBV6-6
J: TRBJ2-2
D: TRBD1
size: NA
DNA: TGTGCCAGCAGTTACTTCTGGACAGGGGATTCCGGGGAGCTGTTTTTT
CDR3: CASSYFWTGDSGELFF

V: TRBV7-9
J: TRBJ2-7
D: NA
size: few
DNA: TGTGCCAGCAGTTCTACGGAGGGAGGCACCTACGAGCAGTACTTC
CDR3: CASSSTEGGTYEQYF

V: TRBV6-5
J: TRBJ2-7
D: NA
size: NA
DNA: TGTGCCAGCAGTTACGATAGACAGGGCGCTTTCGGGGGCTACGAGCAGTACTTC
CDR3: CASSYDRQGAFGGYEQYF

V: TRBV2
J: TRBJ2-7
D: NA
size: NA
DNA: TGTGCCAGCAGTGAATCACGCCTGCGCGAGCAGTACTTC
CDR3: CASSESRLREQYF

V: TRBV6-2/TRBV6-3
J: TRBJ1-4
D: NA
size: NA
DNA: TGTGCCAGCAGTTACTCTCCCGGAGGTGGACAGAATGAAAAACTGTTTTTT
CDR3: CASSYSPGGGQNEKLFF

V: TRBV14
J: TRBJ1-1
D: NA
size: NA
DNA: TGTGCCAGCAGCCCAATAGACAGTATGAACACTGAAGCTTTCTTT
CDR3: CASSPIDSMNTEAFF

V: TRBV7-9
J: TRBJ2-5
D: TRBD2
size: NA
DNA: TGTGCCAGCAGCCCGTGGGAGCGGGATAGGGAGACCCAGTACTTC
CDR3: CASSPWERDRETQYF

V: TRBV4-1
J: TRBJ1-4
D: NA
size: NA
DNA: TGCGCCAGCAGCCAAGAGATTAGTTCTGAAAAACTGTTTTTT
CDR3: CASSQEISSEKLFF

V: TRBV24-1
J: TRBJ2-7
D: TRBD1
size: NA
DNA: TGTGCCACCAGTGACCCCGACAGGGGAGCCTACGAGCAGTACTTC
CDR3: CATSDPDRGAYEQYF

V: TRBV29-1
J: TRBJ2-3
D: NA
size: NA
DNA: TGCAGCGTTGGTGGCGCGGGCAGCACAGATACGCAGTATTTT
CDR3: CSVGGAGSTDTQYF

V: TRBV7-9
J: TRBJ2-1
D: NA
size: NA
DNA: TGTGCCAGCACAACCGGGCTTCATGAGCAGTTCTTC
CDR3: CASTTGLHEQFF

V: TRBV2
J: TRBJ2-1
D: NA
size: NA
DNA: TGTGCCATTTTTTCAGGGCCCTACAATGAGCAGTTCTTC
CDR3: CAIFSGPYNEQFF

V: TRBV20-1
J: TRBJ2-4
D: TRBD2
size: few
DNA: TGCAGTGCTAGAGATAGTAGCGGGAGTTGGGACATTCAGTACTTC
CDR3: CSARDSSGSWDIQYF

V: TRBV6-2/TRBV6-3
J: TRBJ2-1
D: NA
size: NA
DNA: TGTGCCAGCAAAACTCAGCGTCGTGAGCAGTTCTTC
CDR3: CASKTQRREQFF